These 2 T cell receptor beta chains came from one sample sequenced in a study of T-cell memory formation after mild COVID-19 (dated by TCRdb to 2020 to 2023). Libraries were constructed by 5' RACE. Sequencing instrument: Illumina NovaSeq 6000. TCRdb reran the public reads through fastp at Q25 and MiXCR, keeping productive beta chains. CDR3 protein sequences are deduplicated, and each keeps its most common genes and DNA. A total of 300,000 to 350,000 distinct CDR3 sequences appear in this sample, 13% to 15% of them only once. The ten largest clonotypes hold 20% to 25% of the sample. The specimen sequenced was PBMCs or a T cell subset sorted from them (not recorded which). Receptors were obtained from a man between 18 and 29 years old who had mild COVID-19 (a few samples of this study predate the infection). The sample titles of this study are shuffled in the database, so cell type and time point are left out; the donor was told from shared clones.

The V and J genes are TRBV9 and TRBJ2-7; 8 positions match TRBD1. The CDR3 has 14 amino acids. V lost 4 bases and J lost 5; bases outside the gene matches: 8. In germline, CDR1 is SGDLS, CDR2 YYNGEE. This CDR3 reads CASSRSPTGDEQYF. The CDR3 nucleotides are TGTGCCAGCAGCCGATCCCCGACAGGGGACGAGCAGTACTTC.

V is TRBV19 and J is TRBJ1-1; unclear D gene. The length of the CDR3 is 11 residues. Trimming removed 1 base at V and 10 bases at J, with 7 bases between. Germline lookup yields CDR1 LNHDA and CDR2 SQIVND (reference sequence). The CDR3 sequence: CASSIGARAFF. CDR3 coding DNA: TGTGCCAGTAGTATAGGGGCGAGAGCTTTCTTT.